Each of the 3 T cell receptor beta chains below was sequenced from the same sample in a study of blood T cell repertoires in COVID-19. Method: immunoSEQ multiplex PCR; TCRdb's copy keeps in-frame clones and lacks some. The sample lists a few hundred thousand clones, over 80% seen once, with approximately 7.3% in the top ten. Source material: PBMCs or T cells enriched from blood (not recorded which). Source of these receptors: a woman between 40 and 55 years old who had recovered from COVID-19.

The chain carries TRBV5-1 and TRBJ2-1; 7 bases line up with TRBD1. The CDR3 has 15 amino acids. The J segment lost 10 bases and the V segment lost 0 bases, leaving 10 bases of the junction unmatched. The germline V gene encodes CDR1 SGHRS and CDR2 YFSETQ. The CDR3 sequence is CASSLAGTVVEEQFF. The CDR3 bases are TGCGCCAGCAGCTTGGCGGGGACAGTGGTTGAAGAGCAGTTCTTC. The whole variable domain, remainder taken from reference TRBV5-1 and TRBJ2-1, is KAGVTQTPRYLIKTRGQQVTLSCSPISGHRSVSWYQQTPGQGLQFLFEYFSETQRNKGNFPGRFSGRQFSNSRSEMNVSTLELGDSALYLCASSLAGTVVEEQFFGPGTRLTVL.

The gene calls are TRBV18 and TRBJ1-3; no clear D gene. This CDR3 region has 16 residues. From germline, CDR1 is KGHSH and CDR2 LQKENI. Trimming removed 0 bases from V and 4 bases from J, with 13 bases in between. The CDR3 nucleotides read TGTGCCAGCTCACCACCGGTGCCGGGGAAAGGAAACACCATATATTTT. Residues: CASSPPVPGKGNTIYF. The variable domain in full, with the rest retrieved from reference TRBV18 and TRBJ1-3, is NAGVMQNPRHLVRRRGQEARLRCSPMKGHSHVYWYRQLPEEGLKFMVYLQKENIIDESGMPKERFSAEFPKEGPSILRIQQVVRGDSAAYFCASSPPVPGKGNTIYFGEGSWLTVV.

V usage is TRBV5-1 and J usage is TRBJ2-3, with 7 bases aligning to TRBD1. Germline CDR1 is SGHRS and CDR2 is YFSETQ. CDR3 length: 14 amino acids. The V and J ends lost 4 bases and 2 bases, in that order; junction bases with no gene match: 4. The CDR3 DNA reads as TGCGCCAGCAGCCCCGGACAGGACACAGATACGCAGTATTTT. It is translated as CASSPGQDTDTQYF.